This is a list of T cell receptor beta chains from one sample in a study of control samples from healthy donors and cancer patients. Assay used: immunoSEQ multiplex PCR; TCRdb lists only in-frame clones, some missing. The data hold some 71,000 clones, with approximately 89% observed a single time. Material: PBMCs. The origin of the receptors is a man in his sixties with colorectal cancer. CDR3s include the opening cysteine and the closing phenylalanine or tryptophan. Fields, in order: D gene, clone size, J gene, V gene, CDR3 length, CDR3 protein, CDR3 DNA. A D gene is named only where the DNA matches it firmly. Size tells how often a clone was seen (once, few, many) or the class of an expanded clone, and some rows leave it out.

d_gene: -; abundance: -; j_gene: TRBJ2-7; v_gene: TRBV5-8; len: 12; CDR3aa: CASSWGLGPQYF; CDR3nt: TGTGCCAGCAGCTGGGGGTTGGGCCCCCAGTACTTC
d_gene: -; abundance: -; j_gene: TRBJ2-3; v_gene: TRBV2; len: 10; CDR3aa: CAHGPDTQYF; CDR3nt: TGTGCCCATGGGCCTGATACGCAGTATTTT
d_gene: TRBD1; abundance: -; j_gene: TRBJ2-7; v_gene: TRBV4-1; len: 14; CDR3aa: CASSQEQGAYEQYF; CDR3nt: TGCGCCAGCAGCCAAGAACAGGGGGCTTACGAGCAGTACTTC
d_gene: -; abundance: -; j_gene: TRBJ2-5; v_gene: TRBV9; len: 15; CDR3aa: CASSVGVGGQETQYF; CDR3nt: TGTGCCAGCAGCGTAGGGGTGGGGGGGCAGGAGACCCAGTACTTC
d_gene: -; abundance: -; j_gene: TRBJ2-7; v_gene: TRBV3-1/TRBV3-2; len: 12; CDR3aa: CASSSRTREQYF; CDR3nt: TGTGCCAGCAGCTCCAGGACCCGCGAGCAGTACTTC
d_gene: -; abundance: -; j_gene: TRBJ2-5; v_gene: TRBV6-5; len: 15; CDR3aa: CASRRRGGAGETQYF; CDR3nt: TGTGCCAGCAGAAGGCGAGGGGGGGCAGGAGAGACCCAGTACTTC
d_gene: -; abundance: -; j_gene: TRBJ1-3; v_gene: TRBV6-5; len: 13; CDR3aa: CASTPGSGNTIYF; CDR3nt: TGTGCCAGCACCCCTGGGTCTGGAAACACCATATATTTT
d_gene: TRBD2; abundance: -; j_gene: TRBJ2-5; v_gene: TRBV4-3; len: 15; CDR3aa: CASSQGTSGGETQYF; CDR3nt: TGCGCCAGCAGCCAAGGGACTAGCGGGGGGGAGACCCAGTACTTC
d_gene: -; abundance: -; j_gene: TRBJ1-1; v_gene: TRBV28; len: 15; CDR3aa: CASPPLGPPNTEAFF; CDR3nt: TGTGCCAGCCCTCCCCTGGGCCCACCTAACACTGAAGCTTTCTTT
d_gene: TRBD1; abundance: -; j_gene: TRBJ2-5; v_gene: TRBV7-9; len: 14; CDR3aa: CASSSMTGVKTQYF; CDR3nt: TGTGCCAGCAGCTCCATGACAGGGGTGAAGACCCAGTACTTC
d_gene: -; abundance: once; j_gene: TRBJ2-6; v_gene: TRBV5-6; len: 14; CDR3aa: CASSPPGGANVLTF; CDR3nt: TGTGCCAGCAGTCCTCCGGGTGGGGCCAACGTCCTGACTTTC
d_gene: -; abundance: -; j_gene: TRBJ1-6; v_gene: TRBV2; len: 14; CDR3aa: CASSDSRKVSPLHF; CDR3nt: TGTGCCAGCAGTGATAGCAGGAAAGTTTCACCCCTCCACTTT
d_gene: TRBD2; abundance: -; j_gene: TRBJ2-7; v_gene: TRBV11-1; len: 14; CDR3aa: CASSQAGTTYEQYF; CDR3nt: TGTGCCAGCAGTCAAGCGGGGACCACCTACGAGCAGTACTTC
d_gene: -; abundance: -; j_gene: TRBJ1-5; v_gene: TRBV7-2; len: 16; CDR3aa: CASSDSGHVGNQPQHF; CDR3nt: TGTGCCAGCAGTGATTCAGGGCACGTTGGTAATCAGCCCCAGCATTTT
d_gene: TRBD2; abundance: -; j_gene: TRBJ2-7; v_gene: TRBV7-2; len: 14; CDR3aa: CASSLGGGSYEQYF; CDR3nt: TGTGCCAGCAGCTTAGGGGGGGGCTCCTACGAGCAGTACTTC
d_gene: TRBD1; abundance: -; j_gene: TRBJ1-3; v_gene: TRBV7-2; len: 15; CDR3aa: CASSPQGASGNTIYF; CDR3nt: TGTGCCAGCAGCCCCCAGGGGGCCTCTGGAAACACCATATATTTT
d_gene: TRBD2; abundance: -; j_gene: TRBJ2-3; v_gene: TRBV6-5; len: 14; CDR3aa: CASGRRGGTDTQYF; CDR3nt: TGTGCCAGCGGACGGCGCGGGGGAACAGATACGCAGTATTTT
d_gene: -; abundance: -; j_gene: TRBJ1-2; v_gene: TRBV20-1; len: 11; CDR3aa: CSARWTRGYTF; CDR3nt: TGCAGTGCTAGGTGGACACGAGGCTACACCTTC
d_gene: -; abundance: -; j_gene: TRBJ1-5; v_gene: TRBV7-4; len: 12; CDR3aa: CASSRVRESQHF; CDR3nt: TGTGCCAGCAGCCGGGTCCGCGAGTCCCAGCATTTT
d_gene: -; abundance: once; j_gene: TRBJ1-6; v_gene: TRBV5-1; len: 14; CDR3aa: CASSLTVGNSPLHF; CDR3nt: TGCGCCAGCAGCTTGACAGTGGGTAATTCACCCCTCCACTTT
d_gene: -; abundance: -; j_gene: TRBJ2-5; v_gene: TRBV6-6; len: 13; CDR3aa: CATRDGGPGTQYF; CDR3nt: TGTGCCACCCGGGACGGCGGGCCGGGGACCCAGTACTTC
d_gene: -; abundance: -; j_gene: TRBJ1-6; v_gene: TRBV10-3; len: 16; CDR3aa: CAISTLSGLSGSPLHF; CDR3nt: TGTGCCATCAGTACCCTCTCAGGTCTATCGGGATCACCCCTCCACTTT
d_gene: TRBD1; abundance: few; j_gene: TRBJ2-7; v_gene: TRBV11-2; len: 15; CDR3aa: CASSYPRTGAYEQYF; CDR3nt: TGTGCCAGCAGCTACCCTAGGACAGGCGCCTACGAGCAGTACTTC
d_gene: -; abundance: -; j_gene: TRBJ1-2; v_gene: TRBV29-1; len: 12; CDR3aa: CSVNRDGGGYTF; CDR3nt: TGCAGCGTGAACAGGGACGGGGGTGGCTACACCTTC
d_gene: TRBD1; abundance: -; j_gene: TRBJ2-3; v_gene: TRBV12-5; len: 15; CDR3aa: CASGSDRGSADTQYF; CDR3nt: TGTGCTAGTGGCTCGGACAGGGGAAGCGCAGATACGCAGTATTTT
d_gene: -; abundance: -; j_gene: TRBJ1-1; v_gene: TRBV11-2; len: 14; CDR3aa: CASSLDQTSSEAFF; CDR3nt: TGTGCCAGCAGCTTAGATCAGACAAGTAGTGAAGCTTTCTTT
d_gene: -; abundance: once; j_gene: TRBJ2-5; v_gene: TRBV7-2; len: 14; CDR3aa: CASSLAGRGETQYF; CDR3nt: TGTGCCAGCAGCTTAGCCGGCCGCGGAGAGACCCAGTACTTC
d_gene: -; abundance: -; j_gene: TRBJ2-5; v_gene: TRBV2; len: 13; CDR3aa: CASSESVQETQYF; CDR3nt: TGTGCCAGCAGTGAATCCGTACAAGAGACCCAGTACTTC
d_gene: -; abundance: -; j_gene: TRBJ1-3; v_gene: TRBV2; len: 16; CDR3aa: CASSVGQGKGGNTIYF; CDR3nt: TGTGCCAGCAGTGTCGGGCAGGGGAAGGGTGGAAACACCATATATTTT
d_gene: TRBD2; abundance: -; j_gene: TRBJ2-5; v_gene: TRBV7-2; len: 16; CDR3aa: CASSWVSGGAPETQYF; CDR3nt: TGTGCCAGCAGCTGGGTCAGCGGGGGGGCCCCAGAGACCCAGTACTTC
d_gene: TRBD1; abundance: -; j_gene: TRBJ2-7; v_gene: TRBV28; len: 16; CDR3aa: CASSSPNRGPSYEQYF; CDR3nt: TGTGCCAGCAGTTCACCAAACAGGGGGCCTTCCTACGAGCAGTACTTC
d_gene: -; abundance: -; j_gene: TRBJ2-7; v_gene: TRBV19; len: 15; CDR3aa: CASSTGGGALFEQYF; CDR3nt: TGTGCCAGTAGTACGGGCGGAGGGGCACTTTTCGAGCAGTACTTC
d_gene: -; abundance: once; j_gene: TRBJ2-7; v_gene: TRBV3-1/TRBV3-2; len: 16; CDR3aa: CASSQEADTSSYEQYF; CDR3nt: TGTGCCAGCAGCCAAGAGGCTGACACTTCCTCCTACGAGCAGTACTTC
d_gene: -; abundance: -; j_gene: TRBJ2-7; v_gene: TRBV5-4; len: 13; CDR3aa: CASSLYGGLEQYF; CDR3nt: TGTGCCAGCAGCTTGTACGGGGGGCTCGAGCAGTACTTC
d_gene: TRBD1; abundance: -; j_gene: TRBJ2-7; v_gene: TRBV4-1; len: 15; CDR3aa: CASSPGTGVAYEQYF; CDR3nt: TGCGCCAGCAGCCCGGGGACAGGTGTAGCCTACGAGCAGTACTTC
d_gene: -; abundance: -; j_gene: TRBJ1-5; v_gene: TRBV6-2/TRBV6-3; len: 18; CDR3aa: CASSYRTGTLFSNQPQHF; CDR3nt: TGTGCCAGCAGTTACCGAACAGGTACTCTCTTTAGCAATCAGCCCCAGCATTTT
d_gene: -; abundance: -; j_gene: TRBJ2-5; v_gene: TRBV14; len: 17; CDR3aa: CASRGETGLKILKTQYF; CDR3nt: TGTGCCAGCAGGGGGGAAACAGGTTTGAAGATTCTGAAGACCCAGTACTTC
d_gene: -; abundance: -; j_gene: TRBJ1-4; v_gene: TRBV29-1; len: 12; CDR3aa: CSVGESNEKLFF; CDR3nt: TGCAGCGTTGGGGAGTCGAATGAAAAACTGTTTTTT
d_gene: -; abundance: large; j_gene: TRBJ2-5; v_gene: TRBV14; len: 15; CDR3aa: CASSQDYGPTKTQYF; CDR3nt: TGTGCCAGCAGCCAAGATTACGGGCCCACGAAGACCCAGTACTTC
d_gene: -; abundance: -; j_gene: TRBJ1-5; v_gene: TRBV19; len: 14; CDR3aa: CASALGNSNQPQHF; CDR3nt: TGTGCCAGTGCTCTGGGGAATAGCAATCAGCCCCAGCATTTT
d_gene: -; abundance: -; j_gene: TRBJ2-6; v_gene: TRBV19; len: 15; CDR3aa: CASNSGDSGANVLTF; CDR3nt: TGTGCCAGTAACTCAGGTGACTCTGGGGCCAACGTCCTGACTTTC
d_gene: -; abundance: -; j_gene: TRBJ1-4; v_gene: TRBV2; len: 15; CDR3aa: CASSGNLPGTEKLFF; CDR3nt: TGTGCCAGCAGTGGGAACCTCCCGGGGACTGAAAAACTGTTTTTT
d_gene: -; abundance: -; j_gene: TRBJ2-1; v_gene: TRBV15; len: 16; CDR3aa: CATSPEGGSSYNEQFF; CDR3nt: TGTGCCACCAGCCCCGAGGGGGGGAGCTCCTACAATGAGCAGTTCTTC
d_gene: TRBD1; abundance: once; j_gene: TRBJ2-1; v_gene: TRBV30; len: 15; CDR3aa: CAWSAGQAAGGEQFF; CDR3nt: TGTGCCTGGAGTGCCGGACAGGCCGCCGGCGGTGAGCAGTTCTTC
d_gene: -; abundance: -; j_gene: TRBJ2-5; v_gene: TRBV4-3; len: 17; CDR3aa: CASSPGPAGTNQETQYF; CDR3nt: TGCGCCAGCAGCCCCGGCCCGGCGGGGACCAACCAAGAGACCCAGTACTTC
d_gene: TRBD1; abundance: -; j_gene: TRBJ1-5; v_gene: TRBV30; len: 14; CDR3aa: CAWTPGQFNQPQHF; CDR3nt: TGTGCCTGGACCCCGGGACAGTTCAATCAGCCCCAGCATTTT
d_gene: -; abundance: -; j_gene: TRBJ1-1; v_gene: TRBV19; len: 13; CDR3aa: CATFRGGNTEAFF; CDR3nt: TGTGCCACCTTCCGGGGGGGGAACACTGAAGCTTTCTTT
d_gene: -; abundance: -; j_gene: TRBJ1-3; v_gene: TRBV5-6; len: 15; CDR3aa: CASSLVGGPGNTIYF; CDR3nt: TGTGCCAGCAGCTTGGTGGGGGGTCCTGGAAACACCATATATTTT
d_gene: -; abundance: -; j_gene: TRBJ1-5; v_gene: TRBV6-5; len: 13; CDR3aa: CASSRALDQPQHF; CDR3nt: TGTGCCAGCTCGAGGGCTTTGGATCAGCCCCAGCATTTT
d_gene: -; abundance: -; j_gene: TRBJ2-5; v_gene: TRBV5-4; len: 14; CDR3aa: CASSLGGSQETQYF; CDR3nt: TGTGCCAGCAGCTTGGGCGGATCCCAAGAGACCCAGTACTTC
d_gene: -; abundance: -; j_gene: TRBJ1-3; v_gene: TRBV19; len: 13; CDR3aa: CASSVNSGNTIYF; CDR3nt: TGTGCCAGCAGTGTCAACTCTGGAAACACCATATATTTT
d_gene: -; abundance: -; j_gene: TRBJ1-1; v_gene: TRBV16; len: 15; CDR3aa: CASSPQRTRDTEAFF; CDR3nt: TGTGCCAGCAGCCCCCAACGGACTAGGGACACTGAAGCTTTCTTT
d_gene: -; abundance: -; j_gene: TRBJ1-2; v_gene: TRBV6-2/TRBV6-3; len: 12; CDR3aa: CASSPLRLGYTF; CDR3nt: TGTGCCAGCAGCCCGCTGAGACTTGGCTACACCTTC
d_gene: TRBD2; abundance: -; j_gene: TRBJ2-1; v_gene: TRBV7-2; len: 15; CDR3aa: CASSVSAGAYNEQFF; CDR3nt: TGTGCCAGCAGCGTCTCAGCGGGGGCTTACAATGAGCAGTTCTTC
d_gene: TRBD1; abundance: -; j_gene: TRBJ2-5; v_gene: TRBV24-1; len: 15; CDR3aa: CATSDQGQGQETQYF; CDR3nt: TGTGCCACCAGTGACCAGGGACAGGGGCAAGAGACCCAGTACTTC
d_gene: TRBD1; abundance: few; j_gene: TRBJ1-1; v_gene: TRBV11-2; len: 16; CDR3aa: CASRNYRGRGNTEAFF; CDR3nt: TGTGCCAGCAGGAATTACAGGGGCAGGGGTAACACTGAAGCTTTCTTT
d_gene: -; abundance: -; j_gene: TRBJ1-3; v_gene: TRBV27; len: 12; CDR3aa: CASGFGGNTIYF; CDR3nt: TGTGCCAGCGGGTTCGGGGGAAACACCATATATTTT
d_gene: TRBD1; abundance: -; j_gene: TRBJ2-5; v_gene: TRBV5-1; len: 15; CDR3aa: CASSKGQGVGKTQYF; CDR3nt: TGCGCCAGCAGCAAAGGACAGGGGGTAGGAAAGACCCAGTACTTC
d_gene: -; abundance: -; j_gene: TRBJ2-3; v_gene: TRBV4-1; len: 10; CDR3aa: CASGADTQYF; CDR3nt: TGCGCCAGCGGAGCAGATACGCAGTATTTT
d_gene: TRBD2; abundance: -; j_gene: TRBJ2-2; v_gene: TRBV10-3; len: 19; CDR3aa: CAISESTSGGIINTGELFF; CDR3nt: TGTGCCATCAGTGAGTCGACCAGCGGGGGGATTATAAACACCGGGGAGCTGTTTTTT